Sequencing of this T cell receptor (beta chain) was carried out in a study of vaccination and CD4 T cells after COVID-19. Across the study: No peptide, an HIV-1 Nef pool, or a CEFX pool was what each control culture received.

Regarding treatment: approximately nine-day PBMC culture with coronavirus spike peptide pools or control peptides (ViraFEST assay). Dates of PCR positivity, March to December 2020, preceded the US Alpha, Beta and Delta variants. Cultured CD4+ T cells had their DNA profiled by the Oncomine TCR Beta short-read assay. MiXCR, run by TCRdb on the PCR reads, gives a single entry per CDR3 protein. The sample holds about 20,000 distinct CDR3 sequences, around 53% seen once. This clonotype came up once. The antigen is not known. The sequencing input was CD4+ T cells from blood, cultured in vitro. This receptor was identified in a human donor who had recovered from COVID-19.

The CDR3 here is CSARAGTSGGAMQETQYF. The CDR3 region has the DNA TGCAGTGCTAGAGCCGGGACTAGCGGGGGGGCTATGCAAGAGACCCAGTACTTC. V usage is TRBV20-1 and J usage is TRBJ2-5, with TRBD2 matching 16 bases. V lost 1 base, J lost 2 bases, and 7 bases stayed unmatched. The CDR3 loop spans 18 amino acids. Germline assignment: CDR1 DFQATT and CDR2 SNEGSKA (reference sequence).